These T cell receptor beta chains were read from a single sample in a study of T cells in Graves' hyperthyroidism and ophthalmopathy. TCRdb called the multiplex PCR reads again in MiXCR, with one record for every CDR3 protein. There are approximately 600,000 distinct CDR3 sequences in the sample; about 20% occur only once, and more than 30% lies in the top ten. Sequencing used blood. These receptors all stem from a man between 25 and 39 years old with Graves' ophthalmopathy. The CDR3 runs from the conserved cysteine through the conserved F or W. Fields, in order: J gene, D gene, CDR3 length, V gene, clone size, CDR3 protein, CDR3 DNA. D genes are given only for firm matches. The size entry is marked missing in some rows and otherwise reads once, few, many or a size class.

j_gene: TRBJ1-1
d_gene: -
len: 14
v_gene: TRBV6-2/TRBV6-3
abundance: many
CDR3aa: CASRLGRMNTEAFF
CDR3nt: TGTGCCAGCAGGCTAGGTCGTATGAACACTGAAGCTTTCTTT

j_gene: TRBJ1-1
d_gene: -
len: 14
v_gene: TRBV5-4
abundance: many
CDR3aa: CASSPDGTNTEAFF
CDR3nt: TGTGCCAGCAGCCCGGACGGAACGAACACTGAAGCTTTCTTT

j_gene: TRBJ2-5
d_gene: TRBD2
len: 13
v_gene: TRBV2
abundance: few
CDR3aa: CAGIGLAEETQYF
CDR3nt: TGTGCCGGCATTGGGCTAGCGGAAGAGACCCAGTACTTC

j_gene: TRBJ2-2
d_gene: -
len: 16
v_gene: TRBV6-1
abundance: few
CDR3aa: CASSTSGLASSGELFF
CDR3nt: -

j_gene: TRBJ2-7
d_gene: TRBD2
len: 16
v_gene: TRBV7-2
abundance: many
CDR3aa: CASRPRTSGTSYEQYF
CDR3nt: TGTGCCAGCAGACCCAGGACTAGCGGCACCTCCTACGAGCAGTACTTC

j_gene: TRBJ1-1
d_gene: TRBD1
len: 17
v_gene: TRBV27
abundance: few
CDR3aa: CASSSPGQGLGNTEAFF
CDR3nt: TGTGCCAGCAGTTCCCCGGGACAGGGACTAGGAAACACTGAAGCTTTCTTT

j_gene: TRBJ2-5
d_gene: TRBD1
len: 13
v_gene: TRBV29-1
abundance: few
CDR3aa: CSVRDRGWETQYF
CDR3nt: TGCAGCGTCCGGGACAGGGGGTGGGAGACCCAGTACTTC

j_gene: TRBJ2-3
d_gene: TRBD1
len: 16
v_gene: TRBV9
abundance: -
CDR3aa: CASSVEVGRGTDTQYF
CDR3nt: TGTGCCAGCAGCGTAGAAGTGGGCAGGGGGACAGATACGCAGTATTTT

j_gene: TRBJ2-1
d_gene: -
len: 16
v_gene: TRBV11-2
abundance: -
CDR3aa: CASSSPLRGSHNEQFF
CDR3nt: TGTGCCAGCAGCAGCCCGCTTCGGGGATCCCACAATGAGCAGTTCTTC

j_gene: TRBJ2-1
d_gene: -
len: 17
v_gene: TRBV18
abundance: few
CDR3aa: CASSPNGGSWTYNEQFF
CDR3nt: TGTGCCAGCTCGCCTAACGGGGGAAGTTGGACCTACAATGAGCAGTTCTTC

j_gene: TRBJ2-7
d_gene: -
len: 16
v_gene: TRBV15
abundance: few
CDR3aa: CATSRARASSSYEQYF
CDR3nt: TGTGCCACCAGCAGAGCCCGGGCCTCCAGCTCCTACGAGCAGTACTTC

j_gene: TRBJ2-2
d_gene: TRBD1
len: 16
v_gene: TRBV7-9
abundance: few
CDR3aa: CASSSRGDRNTGELVF
CDR3nt: TGTGCCAGCAGTTCACGTGGGGACAGGAACACCGGGGAGCTGGTTTTT

j_gene: TRBJ2-7
d_gene: TRBD2
len: 16
v_gene: TRBV14
abundance: once
CDR3aa: CASSRGLAVGFYEQYF
CDR3nt: TGTGCCAGCAGCCGTGGACTAGCGGTAGGGTTCTACGAGCAGTACTTC

j_gene: TRBJ2-3
d_gene: TRBD2
len: 16
v_gene: TRBV5-5
abundance: -
CDR3aa: CASSLAGGRASDTQYF
CDR3nt: TGTGCCAGCAGCTTGGCCGGGGGGAGGGCCTCAGATACGCAGTATTTT

j_gene: TRBJ1-6
d_gene: -
len: 14
v_gene: TRBV6-1
abundance: -
CDR3aa: CATHPGGLNSPLHF
CDR3nt: TGTGCCACCCACCCCGGGGGCTTAAATTCACCCCTCCACTTT

j_gene: TRBJ2-7
d_gene: -
len: 14
v_gene: TRBV6-6
abundance: many
CDR3aa: CASSYSTVRYEQYF
CDR3nt: TGTGCCAGCAGTTACTCGACAGTCCGTTACGAGCAGTACTTC

j_gene: TRBJ2-3
d_gene: TRBD2
len: 18
v_gene: TRBV2
abundance: -
CDR3aa: CASSDPSGGLAGTDTQYF
CDR3nt: TGTGCCAGCAGTGATCCCTCCGGCGGACTAGCGGGCACAGATACGCAGTATTTT

j_gene: TRBJ2-6
d_gene: -
len: 16
v_gene: TRBV20-1
abundance: -
CDR3aa: CSASFGDPSGANVLTF
CDR3nt: TGCAGTGCTAGCTTCGGTGACCCCTCTGGGGCCAACGTCCTGACTTTC

j_gene: TRBJ2-5
d_gene: TRBD1
len: 15
v_gene: TRBV10-3
abundance: -
CDR3aa: CAISTAGDREETQYF
CDR3nt: TGTGCCATCAGTACCGCTGGGGACAGAGAAGAGACCCAGTACTTC

j_gene: TRBJ1-1
d_gene: -
len: 15
v_gene: TRBV5-1
abundance: -
CDR3aa: CASSPGGSKNTEAFF
CDR3nt: TGCGCCAGCAGCCCTGGGGGGAGCAAGAACACTGAAGCTTTCTTT

j_gene: TRBJ2-7
d_gene: -
len: 13
v_gene: TRBV30
abundance: few
CDR3aa: CAWNSGGSYEQYF
CDR3nt: TGTGCCTGGAATTCTGGCGGCTCCTACGAGCAGTACTTC

j_gene: TRBJ2-1
d_gene: -
len: 14
v_gene: TRBV20-1
abundance: once
CDR3aa: CSASNPLGVNEQFF
CDR3nt: TGCAGTGCCTCCAACCCTTTAGGGGTCAATGAGCAGTTCTTC

j_gene: TRBJ2-2
d_gene: TRBD2
len: 16
v_gene: TRBV19
abundance: -
CDR3aa: CATSRSGTSDTEELFF
CDR3nt: TGTGCCACCTCCCGCTCCGGGACTAGCGACACCGAGGAGCTGTTTTTT

j_gene: TRBJ2-1
d_gene: -
len: 14
v_gene: TRBV28
abundance: many
CDR3aa: CATSGGFSYNEQFF
CDR3nt: TGTGCCACAAGTGGGGGCTTCTCCTACAATGAGCAGTTCTTC

j_gene: TRBJ2-7
d_gene: -
len: 14
v_gene: TRBV20-1
abundance: many
CDR3aa: CSASPGRGSYEQYF
CDR3nt: TGCAGTGCTTCCCCGGGACGGGGCTCCTACGAGCAGTACTTC

j_gene: TRBJ2-7
d_gene: TRBD1
len: 12
v_gene: TRBV30
abundance: many
CDR3aa: CAWTTGVYEQYF
CDR3nt: TGTGCCTGGACAACAGGGGTTTACGAGCAGTACTTC

j_gene: TRBJ2-3
d_gene: -
len: 13
v_gene: TRBV2
abundance: many
CDR3aa: CASKRESTDTQYF
CDR3nt: TGTGCCAGCAAACGGGAGAGCACAGATACGCAGTATTTT

j_gene: TRBJ1-6
d_gene: TRBD1
len: 15
v_gene: TRBV3-1
abundance: -
CDR3aa: CASSQVGQGRSPLHF
CDR3nt: TGTGCCAGCAGCCAAGTCGGACAGGGGCGTTCACCCCTCCACTTT

j_gene: TRBJ2-3
d_gene: -
len: 14
v_gene: TRBV27
abundance: few
CDR3aa: CASSPNPSTDTQYF
CDR3nt: TGTGCCAGCAGTCCCAATCCTAGCACAGATACGCAGTATTTT

j_gene: TRBJ1-1
d_gene: -
len: 13
v_gene: TRBV30
abundance: few
CDR3aa: CAWTSGGYTEAFF
CDR3nt: TGTGCCTGGACCTCTGGAGGCTACACTGAAGCTTTCTTT

j_gene: TRBJ1-1
d_gene: -
len: 12
v_gene: TRBV3-2
abundance: -
CDR3aa: CASSQDDTEAFF
CDR3nt: TGTGCCAGCAGCCAAGATGACACTGAAGCTTTCTTT

j_gene: TRBJ2-3
d_gene: -
len: 23
v_gene: TRBV27
abundance: -
CDR3aa: CASTPQSPPTPGQLIANTDTQYF
CDR3nt: TGTGCCAGCACCCCCCAATCTCCACCTACGCCTGGTCAGTTAATCGCGAACACAGATACGCAGTATTTT

j_gene: TRBJ1-4
d_gene: -
len: 13
v_gene: TRBV18
abundance: many
CDR3aa: CASSMFGSEKLFF
CDR3nt: TGTGCCAGCTCCATGTTCGGGAGTGAAAAACTGTTTTTT

j_gene: TRBJ2-3
d_gene: TRBD2
len: 22
v_gene: TRBV11-2
abundance: -
CDR3aa: CASRPAPDRKPPLGGRADTQYF
CDR3nt: TGTGCCAGCAGACCAGCACCGGACAGGAAACCGCCTCTGGGCGGGAGGGCAGATACGCAGTATTTT

j_gene: TRBJ2-7
d_gene: TRBD2
len: 17
v_gene: TRBV28
abundance: few
CDR3aa: CASRNPLADNSYNEQYF
CDR3nt: TGTGCCAGCCGAAACCCCCTAGCGGACAACTCCTACAATGAGCAGTACTTC

j_gene: TRBJ1-2
d_gene: -
len: 12
v_gene: TRBV28
abundance: many
CDR3aa: CASRQGDYGYTF
CDR3nt: TGTGCCAGCAGACAGGGAGACTATGGCTACACCTTC

j_gene: TRBJ2-3
d_gene: TRBD2
len: 15
v_gene: TRBV20-1
abundance: -
CDR3aa: CSALGTSGITDTQYF
CDR3nt: TGCAGTGCTCTTGGGACTAGCGGGATTACAGATACGCAGTATTTT

j_gene: TRBJ1-6
d_gene: TRBD1
len: 17
v_gene: TRBV6-1
abundance: -
CDR3aa: CASSPRGRGPSNSPLHF
CDR3nt: TGTGCCAGCAGCCCCAGGGGGAGGGGCCCCTCTAATTCACCCCTCCACTTT

j_gene: TRBJ1-2
d_gene: -
len: 16
v_gene: TRBV7-2
abundance: many
CDR3aa: CASSLVGQGTNYGYTF
CDR3nt: TGTGCCAGCAGCTTAGTTGGTCAGGGCACTAACTATGGCTACACCTTC

j_gene: TRBJ1-3
d_gene: TRBD1
len: 14
v_gene: TRBV6-1
abundance: many
CDR3aa: CATTDRSSGNTIYF
CDR3nt: TGTGCCACCACGGACAGGAGCTCTGGAAACACCATATATTTT

j_gene: TRBJ2-1
d_gene: TRBD1
len: 14
v_gene: TRBV28
abundance: many
CDR3aa: CASSSTGAYNEQFF
CDR3nt: TGTGCCAGCAGTTCCACAGGGGCCTACAATGAGCAGTTCTTC

j_gene: TRBJ2-7
d_gene: -
len: 14
v_gene: TRBV15
abundance: few
CDR3aa: CATSRDERSYEQYF
CDR3nt: TGTGCCACCAGCAGAGATGAAAGGTCGTACGAGCAGTACTTC

j_gene: TRBJ1-2
d_gene: -
len: 11
v_gene: TRBV7-9
abundance: -
CDR3aa: CASSHSGGYTF
CDR3nt: TGTGCCAGCAGCCATTCGGGTGGCTACACCTTC

j_gene: TRBJ1-3
d_gene: -
len: 17
v_gene: TRBV6-1
abundance: many
CDR3aa: CASSPPGGPYSGNTIYF
CDR3nt: TGTGCCAGCAGTCCACCGGGGGGGCCCTACTCTGGAAACACCATATATTTT

j_gene: TRBJ2-1
d_gene: TRBD2
len: 21
v_gene: TRBV6-5
abundance: few
CDR3aa: CASSYPLKLAGDLSSYNEQFF
CDR3nt: TGTGCCAGCAGTTACCCACTCAAACTAGCGGGAGACCTCAGCTCCTACAATGAGCAGTTCTTC

j_gene: TRBJ2-1
d_gene: TRBD1
len: 16
v_gene: TRBV28
abundance: -
CDR3aa: CASTSPGDSSYNEQFF
CDR3nt: TGTGCCAGCACCTCCCCTGGGGACAGCTCCTACAATGAGCAGTTCTTC

j_gene: TRBJ2-1
d_gene: TRBD2
len: 12
v_gene: TRBV30
abundance: -
CDR3aa: CAWTSGVNEQFF
CDR3nt: TGTGCCTGGACTAGCGGGGTGAACGAGCAGTTCTTC

j_gene: TRBJ2-1
d_gene: -
len: 16
v_gene: TRBV5-1
abundance: few
CDR3aa: CASSLDSGARGHEQFF
CDR3nt: TGCGCCAGCAGCTTGGACTCAGGGGCCAGAGGCCATGAGCAGTTCTTC

j_gene: TRBJ1-4
d_gene: -
len: 15
v_gene: TRBV6-6
abundance: few
CDR3aa: CASSYRQFLGEKLFF
CDR3nt: TGTGCCAGCAGTTACCGACAGTTCCTTGGAGAAAAACTGTTTTTT

j_gene: TRBJ1-2
d_gene: -
len: 13
v_gene: TRBV2
abundance: many
CDR3aa: CASTPSTENGYTF
CDR3nt: TGTGCCAGCACTCCCAGTACGGAGAATGGCTACACCTTC

j_gene: TRBJ2-5
d_gene: TRBD1
len: 16
v_gene: TRBV28
abundance: -
CDR3aa: CASSLGSDRVLETQYF
CDR3nt: TGTGCCAGCAGTTTAGGGTCGGACAGGGTATTGGAGACCCAGTACTTC

j_gene: TRBJ2-7
d_gene: -
len: 14
v_gene: TRBV11-2
abundance: many
CDR3aa: CASSTDLASYEQYF
CDR3nt: TGTGCCAGCAGCACGGACCTAGCCTCCTACGAGCAGTACTTC

j_gene: TRBJ1-1
d_gene: -
len: 15
v_gene: TRBV4-1
abundance: -
CDR3aa: CASSQDRGRGTEAFF
CDR3nt: TGCGCCAGCAGCCAAGATCGAGGGCGTGGCACTGAAGCTTTCTTT

j_gene: TRBJ2-6
d_gene: -
len: 16
v_gene: TRBV20-1
abundance: few
CDR3aa: CSARGVAASGANVLTF
CDR3nt: TGCAGTGCTAGAGGTGTGGCCGCCTCTGGGGCCAACGTCCTGACTTTC

j_gene: TRBJ2-2
d_gene: -
len: 16
v_gene: TRBV12-3/TRBV12-4
abundance: few
CDR3aa: CASSYDYTPNTGELFF
CDR3nt: TGTGCCAGCAGTTATGACTATACACCCAACACCGGGGAGCTGTTTTTT